A single sample is the source of the 26 T cell receptor beta chains below, sequenced in a study of T-cell reconstitution after alpha-beta-depleted transplantation in children. Unique molecular identifiers were used to barcode this TCRbeta library. TCRdb independently ran MiXCR on the PCR reads; one entry per CDR3 protein. The sample shows approximately 430,000 distinct CDR3 sequences, around 15% of them seen only once. The sample in question was PBMCs, mostly from graft donor cells, obtained 360 days after TCRalphabeta/CD19-depleted stem cell transplant. These TCRs come from a boy in the first two years of life who had a stem cell transplant for Wiskott-Aldrich syndrome, so the T cells may come from the graft donor.

This clonotype has just a few counts. The chain joins TRBV5-1 to TRBJ2-3; D is undetermined. Germline lookup yields CDR1 SGHRS and CDR2 YFSETQ. The CDR3 is 11 residues long. V was clipped by 4 bases and J by 6 bases, with 6 bases between them. The CDR3 nucleotides read TGCGCCAGCAGCCACTCGGATACGCAGTATTTT. Residues: CASSHSDTQYF.

The sample holds one count of this clonotype. At one end, the junction sequence differs from germline, possibly due to a read error. V gene TRBV12-3 or TRBV12-4 combines with J gene TRBJ2-6; tentatively, D is TRBD1 (6 bases). The CDR3 consists of 15 residues. This chain's CDR3 is CASSLGQTGANVLTF. CDR3 in DNA: TGTGCCAGCAGCTTAGGACAGACTGGGGCCAACGTCCTGACTTTC.

This chain links TRBV12-3 or TRBV12-4 with TRBJ2-4, with D unresolved. V lost 8 bases and J lost 1, with 6 bases in between. The CDR3 has 12 amino acids. CDR3 amino acids: CASQDAKNIQYF. In DNA form, the CDR3 reads TGTGCCAGCCAGGACGCCAAAAACATTCAGTACTTC.

The chain is built from TRBV5-1 and TRBJ2-7, with 9 bases fitting TRBD1. The CDR3 has 16 amino acids. Per germline, CDR1 SGHRS and CDR2 YFSETQ. Germline trimming cut 5 bases from V and 4 bases from J; bases unmatched to any gene: 13. CDR3 bases: TGCGCCAGCAGATCTTTGGACAGGGGAGGGATTTACGAGCAGTACTTC. Residues: CASRSLDRGGIYEQYF.

The table lists this clonotype with a few counts. The chain joins TRBV20-1 to TRBJ2-1; 10 bases line up with TRBD2. After removal of 4 bases from V and 12 bases from J, the junction contained 12 bases not matched to a gene. From germline, CDR1 is DFQATT and CDR2 SNEGSKA (reference sequence). The CDR3 consists of 14 residues. CDR3 residues: CSATTSGSGGGQFF. As DNA, the CDR3 is TGCAGTGCTACGACTAGCGGGTCAGGGGGTGGGCAGTTCTTC.

V gene TRBV4-3 combines with J gene TRBJ2-3; the D gene is possibly TRBD2 (5 bases). V lost 6 bases and J lost 3, with 10 bases in between. From germline, CDR1 is LGHNA and CDR2 YSLEER. The CDR3 consists of 13 residues. The chain's CDR3 is CASRRTLTDTQYF. CDR3 DNA sequence: TGCGCCAGCAGGAGGACTTTGACAGATACGCAGTATTTT.

A few counts support this clonotype. The chain carries TRBV29-1 and TRBJ2-1; D gene ambiguous. The V end lost 4 bases, the J end lost 6 bases, and 4 bases lay between the germline ends. In germline, CDR1 is SQVTM, CDR2 ANQGSEA. The CDR3 runs to 10 residues. CDR3 nucleotide sequence: TGCAGCGTTGCGTTCAATGAGCAGTTCTTC. It codes for CSVAFNEQFF.

This chain connects TRBV18 to TRBJ2-5, with D possibly being TRBD1 (5 bases). Germline assignment: CDR1 KGHSH and CDR2 LQKENI. The V gene lost 0 bases and the J gene lost 2 bases, with 7 bases spanning the gap. This CDR3 has 14 residues. CDR3 in DNA: TGTGCCAGCTCACCACCGCAGGGACAAGAGACCCAGTACTTC. It yields the protein CASSPPQGQETQYF.

This clonotype was picked up many times. The V gene is TRBV20-1, the J gene TRBJ2-5; TRBD1 is a possible D gene (6 bases). Germline V CDR1 and CDR2: DFQATT, SNEGSKA (reference sequence). The V gene lost 6 bases and the J gene lost 0 bases, with 14 bases spanning the gap. The CDR3 is 14 amino acids. The CDR3 DNA reads as TGCAGTGCCCCGACAGGCTGGTACCAAGAGACCCAGTACTTC. Encoded protein: CSAPTGWYQETQYF.

This clonotype was detected many times. The chain employs TRBV6-4 and TRBJ2-1; TRBD2 agrees at 8 bases. After removal of 3 bases from V and 0 bases from J, the junction contained 1 base not matched to a gene. This CDR3 contains 15 residues. From germline, CDR1 is MRHNA and CDR2 SNTAGT. CDR3 in amino acids: CASSEAGGSYNEQFF. The CDR3 DNA reads TGTGCCAGCAGTGAGGCGGGGGGCTCCTACAATGAGCAGTTCTTC.

This clonotype has more than one count but fewer than ten. The chain uses TRBV20-1 and TRBJ2-4, with D hard to call. Looked up from germline, CDR1 is DFQATT and CDR2 is SNEGSKA (reference sequence). The CDR3 loop spans 15 amino acids. With 2 bases removed from V and 1 base from J, the gap between germline ends came to 12 bases. The CDR3, as DNA: TGCAGTGCTAGAACACAAGGGTTGGCCAAAAACATTCAGTACTTC. Protein product: CSARTQGLAKNIQYF.

In its sample, this clonotype was seen a few times. The V call is TRBV5-1, the J call TRBJ2-7, with 9 bases fitting TRBD1. Losses at the gene ends were 4 bases for V and 4 bases for J; bases not matched to a gene: 9. The CDR3 is 15 amino acids. The V gene's germline CDR1 is SGHRS and CDR2 YFSETQ. In DNA form, the CDR3 reads TGCGCCAGCAGCAGTCCGGGACAGGGTTTGTACGAGCAGTACTTC. Amino acids: CASSSPGQGLYEQYF.

This clonotype was detected a few times. The chain's CDR3 is CASSPRQGSFQETQYF. In DNA, the CDR3 is TGCGCCAGCAGCCCACGACAGGGTAGTTTCCAAGAGACCCAGTACTTC. The V and J genes are TRBV5-1 and TRBJ2-5, with 7 bases that match TRBD1. V lost 4 bases and J lost 1; bases outside the gene matches: 10. This CDR3 is 16 amino acids long. Per germline, CDR1 SGHRS and CDR2 YFSETQ.

This clonotype showed up just a few times. V gene TRBV5-1 combines with J gene TRBJ2-2, with D unresolved. V was cut by 3 bases and J by 0 bases, with 6 bases left in between. The length of the CDR3 is 14 residues. Germline CDR1 reads SGHRS; CDR2 reads YFSETQ. CDR3 region: CASSSTSNTGELFF. CDR3 sequence (DNA): TGCGCCAGCAGCTCGACTTCGAACACCGGGGAGCTGTTTTTT.

This clonotype was observed a handful of times. This chain uses TRBV4-3 with TRBJ2-1; 11 bases agree with TRBD1. Trimming removed 2 bases from V and 6 bases from J; junction bases left unmatched: 6. The CDR3 is 16 residues long. Per germline, CDR1 LGHNA and CDR2 YSLEER. Here the CDR3 reads CASSQRGGTGGNEQFF. The CDR3 region has the DNA TGCGCCAGCAGCCAAAGGGGAGGGACAGGGGGCAATGAGCAGTTCTTC.

The V gene is TRBV7-9, the J gene TRBJ1-4; a weak D match, TRBD1 (5 bases). Trimming shortened V by 1 base and J by 1 base, and 10 bases separated the two germline ends. Germline values: CDR1 SEHNR, CDR2 FQNEAQ (reference sequence). The CDR3 has 16 amino acids. In DNA, the CDR3 is TGTGCCAGCAGCTTAGTGAGGGGAGGAACTAATGAAAAACTGTTTTTT. It yields the protein CASSLVRGGTNEKLFF.

The rearrangement uses TRBV6-5 and TRBJ1-5; D is unresolved. The CDR3 has 16 amino acids. CDR1 is MNHEY and CDR2 is SVGAGI in the germline V gene. The V and J ends lost 0 bases and 1 base respectively, with 10 bases between them. CDR3 residues: CASSYSKARSNQPQHF. CDR3 DNA sequence: TGTGCCAGCAGTTACTCGAAGGCCAGGAGCAATCAGCCCCAGCATTTT.

V gene TRBV27 combines with J gene TRBJ1-5; 8 nucleotides line up with TRBD1. Germline V lookup: CDR1 MNHEY, CDR2 SMNVEV (reference sequence). V lost 5 bases, J lost 5 bases, and 5 bases stayed unmatched. This CDR3 is 14 amino acids long. The DNA for the CDR3 is TGTGCCAGCAGTCCAGGGGGCTCCTATCAGCCCCAGCATTTT. It is translated as CASSPGGSYQPQHF.

The chain joins TRBV5-1 to TRBJ2-1; D not certain. Germline V gene sequence: CDR1 SGHRS, CDR2 YFSETQ. V was cut by 2 bases and J by 7 bases, with 10 bases left in between. CDR3 length: 13 residues. The chain's CDR3 is CASSLNLGNEQFF. The CDR3 DNA is TGCGCCAGCAGCTTAAACCTGGGGAATGAGCAGTTCTTC.

Only a few counts were recorded for this clonotype. The chain combines TRBV3-1 with TRBJ2-3, with unresolved D. The CDR3 consists of 14 residues. The V gene lost 0 bases and the J gene lost 3 bases, with 7 bases spanning the gap. Germline CDR1 LGHDT, CDR2 YNNKEL (reference sequence). The CDR3 is CASSQEGWTDTQYF. CDR3 coding DNA: TGTGCCAGCAGCCAAGAAGGTTGGACAGATACGCAGTATTTT.

The table lists this clonotype with a few counts. The J gene is TRBJ2-5, the V gene TRBV12-3 or TRBV12-4; D is possibly TRBD2 (6 bases). The CDR3 spans 15 residues. With 2 bases removed from V and 1 base from J, the gap between germline ends came to 11 bases. The DNA of the CDR3 is TGTGCCAGCAGTTTAAACGCGGGGACCCAAGAGACCCAGTACTTC. It specifies CASSLNAGTQETQYF.

The genes are TRBV5-1 and TRBJ2-2; 7 bases map to TRBD2. The V gene's germline CDR1 is SGHRS and CDR2 YFSETQ. The V and J ends lost 5 bases and 5 bases, in that order; junction bases with no gene match: 6. CDR3 length: 14 amino acids. The CDR3 sequence: CASRRTRATGELFF. The CDR3 DNA follows: TGCGCCAGCAGGAGGACTAGGGCGACCGGGGAGCTGTTTTTT.

This chain links TRBV11-2 with TRBJ2-7, with 9 bases identical to TRBD2. J gave up 0 bases and V 5 bases, and 20 bases lay outside the gene matches. This CDR3 is 20 amino acids long. The germline V gene has CDR1 SGHAT and CDR2 FQNNGV. The CDR3 bases are TGTGCCAGCAGCCCCTGGGGGAAACTAGCGGGTTGGGGTAGCTCCTACGAGCAGTACTTC. Translated, it gives CASSPWGKLAGWGSSYEQYF.

This clonotype has only a few counts. This sequence joins TRBV15 and TRBJ2-7; D is uncertain. Germline CDR1 and CDR2: LNHNV and YYDKDF (reference sequence). The CDR3 has 17 residues. Trimming took 0 bases from V and 4 from J, leaving 19 bases between them. The CDR3 protein is CATSRDLSAYFFYEQYF. The CDR3 nucleotides are TGTGCCACCAGCAGAGATCTAAGCGCTTACTTCTTTTACGAGCAGTACTTC. The full variable domain, completed using reference TRBV15 and TRBJ2-7, is DAMVIQNPRYQVTQFGKPVTLSCSQTLNHNVMYWYQQKSSQAPKLLFHYYDKDFNNEADTPDNFQSRRPNTSFCFLDIRSPGLGDTAMYLCATSRDLSAYFFYEQYFGPGTRLTVT.

This clonotype has more than one count but fewer than ten. The V call is TRBV24-1, the J call TRBJ1-4, with TRBD1 matching 7 bases. This CDR3 has 15 amino acids. The trim removed 3 bases at V and 5 bases at J, leaving 5 bases unmatched. Germline V gene lookup returns CDR1 KGHDR and CDR2 SFDVKD. The CDR3 region is CATSDPRTGNEKLFF. For the CDR3, the DNA is TGTGCCACCAGTGATCCCCGGACAGGAAATGAAAAACTGTTTTTT.

This clonotype was observed a few times. This chain uses TRBV7-8 with TRBJ2-1, with 9 nucleotides matching TRBD2. This CDR3 is built from 18 residues. Germline V gene lookup returns CDR1 SGHVS and CDR2 FQNEAQ. J gave up 4 bases and V 5 bases, and 15 bases lay outside the gene matches. This chain's CDR3 is CASSQRLKASGTYNEQFF. The DNA of the CDR3 is TGTGCCAGCAGCCAACGACTAAAGGCTAGCGGGACTTACAATGAGCAGTTCTTC.